The 7 T cell receptor beta chains presented below share a single source sample, sequenced in a study of T cells in tuberculosis. Only in-frame clones appear in the TCRdb table, and some are missing; sequencing was by immunoSEQ multiplex PCR. Of roughly 32,000 clones in the sample, nearly 97% are singletons; the top ten hold approximately 2.5%. The sequenced sample was PBMCs. The receptors were gathered from a donor aged 10-30 years with latent tuberculosis or without tuberculosis infection.

The chain has TRBV6-5 and TRBJ2-7; TRBD2 aligns across 11 bases. The V and J ends lost 0 bases and 4 bases, in that order; junction bases with no gene match: 2. The CDR3 spans 15 residues. Germline V CDR1 and CDR2: MNHEY, SVGAGI. The DNA of the CDR3 is TGTGCCAGCAGTTACTCGGGGACTAGCGGTTACGAGCAGTACTTC. This gives the protein CASSYSGTSGYEQYF.

CDR3 nucleotides: TGTGCCAGCAGCTCAAACGGCGGCCCAGATACGCAGTATTTT. The encoded protein is CASSSNGGPDTQYF. The chain recombines TRBV7-3 with TRBJ2-3; D is undetermined. V lost 4 bases and J 4 bases, leaving 12 bases between the germline ends. Germline CDR1 SGHTA, CDR2 FQGTGA. The CDR3 loop spans 14 amino acids.

The chain combines TRBV7-6 with TRBJ1-1; tentatively, D is TRBD1 (6 bases). Germline loops: CDR1 SGHVS, CDR2 FNYEAQ. Trimming cost V 1 base and J 3 bases, with 9 bases left between them. The CDR3 consists of 14 residues. Here the CDR3 reads CASSLVGGDTEAFF. The CDR3 bases are TGTGCCAGCAGCTTAGTAGGGGGAGACACTGAAGCTTTCTTT. Looking up the rest from reference TRBV7-6 and TRBJ1-1 gives the full variable domain: GAGVSQSPRYKVTKRGQDVALRCDPISGHVSLYWYRQALGQGPEFLTYFNYEAQQDKSGLPNDRFSAERPEGSISTLTIQRTEQRDSAMYRCASSLVGGDTEAFFGQGTRLTVV.

The V call is TRBV6-5, the J call TRBJ2-1, with 12 bases identical to TRBD1. This CDR3 spans 15 amino acids. After removal of 6 bases from V and 12 bases from J, the junction contained 12 bases not matched to a gene. CDR1 is MNHEY, CDR2 SVGAGI, per germline. This CDR3 is CASRPGQGATEGQFF. The CDR3 nucleotides read TGTGCCAGCAGGCCGGGACAGGGGGCCACCGAGGGGCAGTTCTTC.

This chain uses TRBV7-2 with TRBJ2-3, with 9 bases fitting TRBD2. This CDR3 has 14 amino acids. Germline V gives CDR1 SGHTA, CDR2 FQGNSA. V lost 6 bases and J lost 7; bases outside the gene matches: 8. The CDR3 reads CASSLGGLANTQYF. The CDR3 DNA follows: TGTGCCAGCAGTCTAGGGGGACTAGCAAATACGCAGTATTTT.

The V gene is TRBV9, the J gene TRBJ2-2; 7 bases fit TRBD2. The V segment lost 0 bases and the J segment 6 bases; nucleotides outside the gene matches: 2. The CDR3 loop spans 14 amino acids. CDR1 SGDLS and CDR2 YYNGEE come from the germline V gene. In DNA, the CDR3 is TGTGCCAGCAGCGTAGTTGGGAGGGCCGGGGAGCTGTTTTTT. Amino acid sequence: CASSVVGRAGELFF.

As for this clone: Its ends do not fully match the called genes, so a read error is possible. The chain joins TRBV5-1 to TRBJ2-1; 11 bases agree with TRBD2. The CDR3 loop spans 12 amino acids. CDR1 SGHRS and CDR2 YFSETQ come from the germline V gene. The CDR3 DNA reads TGCGCCAGCAGCGATTGGTTAGCGGGAGGGGTCTTC. The encoded protein is CASSDWLAGGVF.